This TCR beta chain was sequenced during a study of shared clonotypes between healthy human individuals. On the study more broadly: For every donor, three CD4 naive, three CD4 memory, two CD8 naive and one CD8 memory plates were used. Overall study findings and caveats: Lower generation probabilities were found for non-shared clonotypes than for those shared by all four donors.

Points on this clone: Its antigen is undetermined.

Sorted subsets were amplified in replicate PCRs using approximately 0.2 ug DNA, approximately 30,000 T cell genomes. The data were produced by immunoSEQ multiplex PCR, yet TCRdb's version contains in-frame clones alone and is incomplete. The sample holds 2 million to 2.5 million clones, 93% seen once. The CDR3 sequence is 12 residues long. The ends were cut back, 5 bases at V and 5 bases at J, with 9 bases in the middle. The germline CDR1 and CDR2 sequences are MGHDK and SYGVNS. The chain uses TRBV25-1 and TRBJ2-5; D unresolved. The sequence was collected from a man aged 18 to 29 in good health. Some clones in this sample may be carry-over from other donors' samples. Material for sequencing was naive CD4+ T cells from PBMCs. Specified subset: CD45RA+ positively selected. CDR3 residues: CASSHYVETQYF. For the CDR3, the DNA is TGTGCCAGCAGTCACTACGTGGAGACCCAGTACTTC.